This T cell receptor beta chain was found in a study of blood T cell repertoires in COVID-19. In the study overall: COVID-19 samples from acute and convalescent phases originated in the United States, Italy and Spain. The analysed material was cDNA or gDNA that came from T cells, B-cell-depleted T cells, or PBMCs.

Losses at the gene ends were 5 bases for V and 8 bases for J; bases not matched to a gene: 13. This CDR3 has 17 residues. Germline assignment: CDR1 SGHTA and CDR2 FQGNSA. Authors' data handling: Estimates of nucleated cell counts were drawn from the amplification of reference gene primers. Data came from immunoSEQ multiplex PCR; TCRdb stores just in-frame clones and leaves some out. The DNA was the basis for D and trimming; V, J and clone size are from that table. The table shows 100,000 or so clones, with 75% to 90% occurring only once. The gene calls are TRBV7-2 and TRBJ2-1, with TRBD2 identical over 12 bases. The receptor comes from a man aged 60-69 years with acute or convalescent COVID-19. The sample was peripheral blood. CDR3 in amino acids: CASSLNLAGGPGDEQFF. DNA of the CDR3: TGTGCCAGCAGCCTAAACCTAGCGGGGGGGCCAGGCGATGAGCAGTTCTTC.